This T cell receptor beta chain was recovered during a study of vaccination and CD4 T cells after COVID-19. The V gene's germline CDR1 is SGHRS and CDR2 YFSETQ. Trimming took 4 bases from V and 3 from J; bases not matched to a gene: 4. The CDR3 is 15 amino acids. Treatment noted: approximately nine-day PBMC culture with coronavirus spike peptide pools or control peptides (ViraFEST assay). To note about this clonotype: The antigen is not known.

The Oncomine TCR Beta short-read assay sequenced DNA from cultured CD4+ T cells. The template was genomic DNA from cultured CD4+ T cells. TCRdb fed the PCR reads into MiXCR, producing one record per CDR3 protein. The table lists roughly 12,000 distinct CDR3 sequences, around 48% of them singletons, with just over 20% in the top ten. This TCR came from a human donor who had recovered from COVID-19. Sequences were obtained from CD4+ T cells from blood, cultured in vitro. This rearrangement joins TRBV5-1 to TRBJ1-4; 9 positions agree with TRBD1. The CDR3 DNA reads TGCGCCAGCAGCGCACAGGGGGCGCCTAATGAAAAACTGTTTTTT. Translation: CASSAQGAPNEKLFF. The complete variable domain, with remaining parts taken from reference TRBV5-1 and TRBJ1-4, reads KAGVTQTPRYLIKTRGQQVTLSCSPISGHRSVSWYQQTPGQGLQFLFEYFSETQRNKGNFPGRFSGRQFSNSRSEMNVSTLELGDSALYLCASSAQGAPNEKLFFGSGTQLSVL.